This TCR beta chain came from a study of blood T cell repertoires in COVID-19. In the study overall: The United States, Italy and Spain provided the acute and convalescent COVID-19 samples. The analysed material was cDNA or gDNA that came from T cells, B-cell-depleted T cells, or PBMCs.

Participant reports of clinical history set cohort assignment. Two negative PCRs, clearance, or symptom resolution characterized the recovered Cohort 3 donors. Libraries were prepared by immunoSEQ multiplex PCR; TCRdb keeps only in-frame clonotypes and omits some of them. The data show approximately 450,000 clones, over 75% seen once. Sequences were obtained from PBMCs or T cells enriched from blood (not recorded which). The sequence was collected from a man aged 30 to 45 who had recovered from COVID-19.

The CDR3 spells CASSIEGWEGYNEQFF. As DNA, the CDR3 is TGTGCCAGTAGTATAGAAGGGTGGGAGGGATACAATGAGCAGTTCTTC. J is TRBJ2-1 and V is TRBV19, with 7 nucleotides matching TRBD2. With 0 bases clipped from V and 4 bases from J, the junction kept 6 bases outside the gene matches. The CDR3 has 16 amino acids. Germline V gene lookup returns CDR1 LNHDA and CDR2 SQIVND (reference sequence).